Shown below are 10 T cell receptor beta chains from a single sample sequenced in a study of blood T cells in healthy people across ages. Using a J-beta primer mix together with a sample-barcoded 5' primer, a second PCR was run for roughly 7 to 11 cycles. TCRdb used MiXCR to reprocess the 5' RACE reads, holding one entry per CDR3 protein. The table records hundreds of thousands of distinct CDR3 sequences, roughly 50% of them present only once. Sequenced sample: blood. These receptors all come from a man aged 30 to 39 in good health.

This clonotype was recorded once. The chain recombines TRBV7-8 with TRBJ1-2; unclear D gene. CDR1 is SGHVS and CDR2 is FQNEAQ in the germline V gene. Trimming left V 7 bases short and J 0 bases short, with 12 bases between. The CDR3 runs 14 residues. DNA of the CDR3: TGTGCCAGCATCTTGACCGAAGCTAACTATGGCTACACCTTC. Encoded protein: CASILTEANYGYTF.

The chain carries TRBV29-1 and TRBJ2-3, with 8 positions matching TRBD1. V lost 4 bases and J lost 4; bases outside the gene matches: 4. The CDR3 spans 13 residues. The V gene's germline CDR1 is SQVTM and CDR2 ANQGSEA. CDR3 loop: CSVGAQGADTQYF. DNA for the CDR3: TGCAGCGTTGGGGCACAGGGGGCAGATACGCAGTATTTT.

This clonotype was found a few times. Written as DNA, the CDR3 is TGTGCCAGCAGTTTAAGCATCGAGGGCTACACCTTC. Amino acids: CASSLSIEGYTF. The chain has TRBV28 and TRBJ1-2; D is unresolved. The CDR3 spans 12 residues. V shed 2 bases and J shed 8 bases, with 9 bases lying between them. CDR1 is MDHEN, CDR2 SYDVKM, per germline.

V and J are TRBV12-3 or TRBV12-4 and TRBJ2-5, with no clear D. The V and J ends lost 3 bases and 1 base respectively, with 12 bases between them. This CDR3 has 15 amino acids. CDR3 bases: TGTGCCAGCAGTTTCGGGCCAGGTGCCCAAGAGACCCAGTACTTC. It translates to CASSFGPGAQETQYF.

V is TRBV9 and J is TRBJ2-1; D is ambiguous. There are 13 residues in the CDR3. Deletions cut 3 bases from V and 8 bases from J, with 12 bases between. Looked up from germline, CDR1 is SGDLS and CDR2 is YYNGEE. In DNA form, the CDR3 reads TGTGCCAGCAGCGCCGGTTTTTACGATGAGCAGTTCTTC. This sequence encodes CASSAGFYDEQFF.

The chain links TRBV5-1 to TRBJ2-5, with a tentative D call TRBD1 (5 bases). The V gene's germline CDR1 is SGHRS and CDR2 YFSETQ. V dropped 2 bases and J dropped 3 bases, with 17 bases sitting between them. CDR3 length equals 16 residues. The CDR3 protein is CASSFEGVAMEETQYF. The CDR3 region has the DNA TGCGCCAGCAGCTTTGAAGGGGTGGCCATGGAAGAGACCCAGTACTTC.

The chain uses TRBV15 and TRBJ1-2; no reliable D call. Deletions cut 1 base from V and 7 bases from J, with 13 bases between. Germline V gene data show CDR1 as LNHNV and CDR2 as YYDKDF (reference sequence). This CDR3 comprises 14 residues. Written as DNA, the CDR3 is TGTGCCACCAGCAGAGGATCCGGAGTCCGTGGCTACACCTTC. This translates into CATSRGSGVRGYTF.

CDR3 nucleotide sequence: TGTGCCAGCAGGGGGACAGCGACCGGTGAAAAACTGTTTTTT. Translated: CASRGTATGEKLFF. The chain uses TRBV27 and TRBJ1-4, with 7 bases fitting TRBD1. This CDR3 spans 14 amino acids. CDR1 is MNHEY and CDR2 is SMNVEV in the germline V gene (reference sequence). V trimming: 6 bases; J trimming: 7 bases; junction bases outside the gene matches: 8. Together with reference TRBV27 and TRBJ1-4, the CDR3 gives the full variable domain: EAQVTQNPRYLITVTGKKLTVTCSQNMNHEYMSWYRQDPGLGLRQIYYSMNVEVTDKGDVPEGYKVSRKEKRNFPLILESPSPNQTSLYFCASRGTATGEKLFFGSGTQLSVL.

The chain links TRBV5-1 to TRBJ1-2; D gene ambiguous. V lost 0 bases, J lost 8 bases, and 14 bases lay in between. This CDR3 has 14 amino acids. From germline, CDR1 is SGHRS and CDR2 YFSETQ. For the CDR3, the DNA is TGCGCCAGCAGCTTGGATTCTGAGGGCTTAGGCTACACCTTC. It codes for CASSLDSEGLGYTF.

This chain joins TRBV28 and TRBJ1-2; D gene ambiguous. The length of the CDR3 is 14 residues. Germline assignment: CDR1 MDHEN and CDR2 SYDVKM. V was cut by 3 bases and J by 4 bases, with 12 bases left in between. The CDR3 sequence is CASSFRAVPYGYTF. The CDR3 region has the DNA TGTGCCAGCAGTTTTCGGGCAGTTCCCTATGGCTACACCTTC.